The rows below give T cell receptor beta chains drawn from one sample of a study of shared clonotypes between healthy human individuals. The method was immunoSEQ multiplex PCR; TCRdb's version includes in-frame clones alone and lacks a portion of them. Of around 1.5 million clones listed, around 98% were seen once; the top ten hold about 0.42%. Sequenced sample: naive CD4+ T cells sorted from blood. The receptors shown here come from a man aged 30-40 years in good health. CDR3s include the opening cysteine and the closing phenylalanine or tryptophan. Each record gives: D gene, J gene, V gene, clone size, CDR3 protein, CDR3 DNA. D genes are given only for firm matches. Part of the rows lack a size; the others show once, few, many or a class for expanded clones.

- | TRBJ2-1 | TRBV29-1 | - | CSVDGYSYNEQFF | TGCAGCGTTGACGGTTACTCCTACAATGAGCAGTTCTTC
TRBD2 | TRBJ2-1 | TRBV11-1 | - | CASRHSGSLFHEQFF | TGTGCCAGCAGACATAGCGGGAGCCTCTTCCATGAGCAGTTCTTC
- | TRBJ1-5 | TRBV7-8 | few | CASSLDHQPQHF | TGTGCCAGCAGCTTAGACCATCAGCCCCAGCATTTT
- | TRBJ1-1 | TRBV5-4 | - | CASSLDRERNTEAFF | TGTGCCAGCAGCTTGGACAGGGAGAGGAACACTGAAGCTTTCTTT
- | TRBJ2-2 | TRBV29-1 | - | CSARRGHDSGELFF | TGCAGCGCCCGCAGGGGACACGATTCCGGGGAGCTGTTTTTT
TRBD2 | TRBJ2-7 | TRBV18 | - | CASSPLRASGPYEQYF | TGTGCCAGCTCACCCCTTAGGGCTAGCGGGCCCTACGAGCAGTACTTC
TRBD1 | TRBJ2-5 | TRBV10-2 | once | CASGIRGETQYF | TGCGCCAGCGGAATCAGGGGGGAGACCCAGTACTTC
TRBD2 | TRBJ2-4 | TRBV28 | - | CASIPRRSSGSNIQYF | TGTGCCAGCATCCCCCGAAGGTCTAGCGGGAGTAACATTCAGTACTTC
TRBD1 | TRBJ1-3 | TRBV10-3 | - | CAIGRQGEGNTIYF | TGTGCCATCGGTCGACAGGGGGAGGGAAACACCATATATTTT
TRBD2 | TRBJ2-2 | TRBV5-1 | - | CASSRKLAGNTGELFF | TGCGCCAGCAGCCGCAAACTAGCGGGGAACACCGGGGAGCTGTTTTTT
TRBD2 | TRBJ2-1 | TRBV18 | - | CASSPTSGSSYNEQFF | TGTGCCAGCTCACCGACTAGCGGGAGCTCCTACAATGAGCAGTTCTTC
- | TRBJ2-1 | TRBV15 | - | CATSRDIGYNEQFF | TGTGCCACCAGCAGAGATATCGGCTACAATGAGCAGTTCTTC
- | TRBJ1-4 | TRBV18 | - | CASSRRSLQEKLFF | TGTGCCAGCTCACGAAGGAGTTTACAGGAAAAACTGTTTTTT
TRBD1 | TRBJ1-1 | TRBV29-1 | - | CSVLEQGAVGNTEAFF | TGCAGCGTTCTTGAACAGGGGGCTGTTGGGAACACTGAAGCTTTCTTT
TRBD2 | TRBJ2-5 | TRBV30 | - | CAWRRGGLALETQYF | TGTGCCTGGAGACGCGGGGGACTAGCTTTAGAGACCCAGTACTTC
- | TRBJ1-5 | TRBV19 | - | CASKGRVNQPQHF | TGTGCCAGTAAGGGCAGGGTTAATCAGCCCCAGCATTTT